The 30 T cell receptor beta chains given below trace back to one sample, sequenced in a study of T-cell reconstitution after alpha-beta-depleted transplantation in children. For TCRbeta, the library was prepared with unique molecular identifiers. MiXCR, applied by TCRdb to the PCR reads, yields one record per CDR3 protein. Of 40,000 to 55,000 distinct CDR3 sequences listed, 5.8% are singletons. The sequenced sample was PBMCs, mostly from graft donor cells, obtained 60 days after TCRalphabeta/CD19-depleted stem cell transplant. The receptors come from a female patient younger than 10 who had a stem cell transplant for aplastic anemia, so the T cells may come from the graft donor.

The chain has TRBV6-1 and TRBJ2-5; 8 bases are shared with TRBD1. The CDR3 has 14 amino acids. CDR1 MNHNS and CDR2 SASEGT come from the germline V gene. Trimming removed 1 base from V and 4 bases from J; junction bases left unmatched: 2. The CDR3 DNA reads as TGTGCCAGCAGTGAAGGGACAGGGAGAGAGACCCAGTACTTC. It encodes CASSEGTGRETQYF.

This clonotype was observed at least ten times. The V gene is TRBV6-1, the J gene TRBJ2-1; the match to TRBD2 covers 7 bases. The ends lost 7 bases at V and 0 bases at J; junction bases unmatched: 6. The CDR3 has 15 amino acids. The germline V gene has CDR1 MNHNS and CDR2 SASEGT. In DNA, the CDR3 is TGTGCCAGCACATCCAGCGGGGTCTCCTACAATGAGCAGTTCTTC. It codes for CASTSSGVSYNEQFF.

This clonotype has a count of ten or more. The V and J genes are TRBV4-1 and TRBJ2-3; D gene uncertain. CDR1 and CDR2 (germline): MGHRA, YSYEKL. Trimming left V 0 bases short and J 3 bases short, with 4 bases between. There are 13 residues in the CDR3. CDR3 DNA: TGCGCCAGCAGCCAAGAGCCTACAGATACGCAGTATTTT. Translating it yields CASSQEPTDTQYF.

This clonotype was observed at least ten times. The chain combines TRBV20-1 with TRBJ1-2, with D maybe TRBD1 (5 bases). Germline loops: CDR1 DFQATT, CDR2 SNEGSKA (reference sequence). The CDR3 loop spans 12 amino acids. For the CDR3, the DNA is TGCTGTGGGGCCATGTCTTTCTATGGCTACACCTTC. Translation gives CCGAMSFYGYTF.

Ten or more counts support this clonotype. The chain recombines TRBV28 with TRBJ1-1; 9 bases line up with TRBD1. Trimming at V came to 3 bases and at J to 7 bases, leaving 3 bases not matched to a gene. Germline values: CDR1 MDHEN, CDR2 SYDVKM. CDR3 length equals 13 residues. The CDR3 loop is CASSFGTGIEAFF. The DNA of the CDR3 is TGTGCCAGCAGTTTCGGGACAGGGATTGAAGCTTTCTTT.

At least ten counts were recorded for this clonotype. The CDR3 spells CAWKLAGVSNEQFF. The DNA of the CDR3 is TGTGCCTGGAAGCTAGCGGGAGTTAGCAATGAGCAGTTCTTC. V and J are TRBV30 and TRBJ2-1; 10 nucleotides line up with TRBD2. Trimming at V came to 4 bases and at J to 6 bases, leaving 6 bases not matched to a gene. Germline V gives CDR1 GTSNPN, CDR2 SVGIG (reference sequence). This CDR3 is built from 14 residues. The variable domain in full, with the rest retrieved from reference TRBV30 and TRBJ2-1, is SQTIHQWPATLVQPVGSPLSLECTVEGTSNPNLYWYRQAAGRGLQLLFYSVGIGQISSEVPQNLSASRPQDRQFILSSKKLLLSDSGFYLCAWKLAGVSNEQFFGPGTRLTVL.

This clonotype was seen many times. The genes are TRBV12-3 or TRBV12-4 and TRBJ2-7, with 7 bases that match TRBD1. The V and J ends lost 7 bases and 5 bases, in that order; junction bases with no gene match: 8. This CDR3 has 13 amino acids. The DNA for the CDR3 is TGTGCCAGCACCCTGACAGGGATAGACGAGCAGTACTTC. Protein: CASTLTGIDEQYF.

This clonotype was counted many times. J is TRBJ2-5 and V is TRBV15; maybe TRBD2 (5 bases). CDR1 is LNHNV and CDR2 is YYDKDF in the germline V gene (reference sequence). V lost 3 bases, J lost 1 base, and 12 bases lay in between. There are 15 residues in the CDR3. CDR3 nucleotides: TGTGCCACCAGCAGCCAAGGCCTAGCCCAAGAGACCCAGTACTTC. Protein sequence: CATSSQGLAQETQYF.

This clonotype appeared many times. This sequence joins TRBV14 and TRBJ2-3, with 7 positions matching TRBD1. Germline V CDR1 and CDR2: SGHDN, FVKESK. CDR3 length: 14 amino acids. J lost 6 bases, V lost 6 bases, and 9 bases had no gene match. The CDR3 DNA reads TGTGCCAGCAGGAGAAAGGGGGCTTCCGATACGCAGTATTTT. Its protein product is CASRRKGASDTQYF. The complete variable domain, with remaining parts taken from reference TRBV14 and TRBJ2-3, reads EAGVTQFPSHSVIEKGQTVTLRCDPISGHDNLYWYRRVMGKEIKFLLHFVKESKQDESGMPNNRFLAERTGGTYSTLKVQPAELEDSGVYFCASRRKGASDTQYFGPGTRLTVL.

At least ten counts were recorded for this clonotype. This chain uses TRBV20-1 with TRBJ1-4; 8 bases line up with TRBD1. Unmatched junction bases numbered 6, after V lost 6 bases and J lost 0 bases. This CDR3 is built from 15 residues. Germline V gene lookup returns CDR1 DFQATT and CDR2 SNEGSKA (reference sequence). DNA of the CDR3: TGCAGTGCCCGGGACAGGTTGGCAACTAATGAAAAACTGTTTTTT. Translating gives CSARDRLATNEKLFF.

There are many counts of this clonotype. The chain has TRBV6-5 and TRBJ2-3; either TRBD1 or TRBD2 may supply D (5 bases each). The CDR3 is made up of 15 amino acids. V was pared by 2 bases and J by 2 bases, with 11 bases between. Germline CDR1 is MNHEY and CDR2 is SVGAGI. The CDR3 DNA reads TGTGCCAGCAGTTACGAGGGGATTCCCACAGATACGCAGTATTTT. It specifies CASSYEGIPTDTQYF.

The sample holds many counts of this clonotype. The chain joins TRBV6-2 or TRBV6-3 to TRBJ2-1; 11 bases are shared with TRBD2. V shed 0 bases and J 1 base; nucleotides not matched to a gene: 2. The CDR3 is 17 residues long. Germline lookup yields CDR1 MNHEY and CDR2 SVGEGT. The CDR3, as DNA: TGTGCCAGCAGTTACTCGTTAGCGGGAGGGTCCTACAATGAGCAGTTCTTC. It yields the protein CASSYSLAGGSYNEQFF.

This clonotype was observed many times. The rearrangement uses TRBV5-1 and TRBJ2-1, with 7 bases that match TRBD2. In germline, CDR1 is SGHRS, CDR2 YFSETQ. The CDR3 loop spans 14 amino acids. Unmatched junction bases numbered 4, after V lost 6 bases and J lost 1 base. The chain's CDR3 is CASKSGTSYNEQFF. In DNA form, the CDR3 reads TGCGCCAGCAAGAGCGGGACGTCCTACAATGAGCAGTTCTTC.

This clonotype has ten or more counts. The chain has TRBV5-1 and TRBJ2-3; 11 positions match TRBD1. V lost 4 bases to trimming and J lost 3 bases; unmatched junction nucleotides: 7. The CDR3 totals 16 residues. The germline V gene encodes CDR1 SGHRS and CDR2 YFSETQ. As DNA, the CDR3 is TGCGCCAGCAGCACTAGGGACAGGGGGGTGACAGATACGCAGTATTTT. Residues: CASSTRDRGVTDTQYF.

The sample holds many counts of this clonotype. V is TRBV6-5 and J is TRBJ2-7; 10 bases agree with TRBD2. This CDR3 has 18 amino acids. Germline values: CDR1 MNHEY, CDR2 SVGAGI. The V gene end was trimmed by 7 bases and the J gene end by 5 bases; junction bases not matched to a gene: 20. Here the CDR3 DNA reads TGTGCCAGCAATACTTTGTTCGCAGCGGCTAGCGGGAGCCACGAGCAGTACTTC. It encodes CASNTLFAAASGSHEQYF.

This clonotype was detected ten times or more. The chain is built from TRBV5-1 and TRBJ1-6; possible D gene TRBD1, 5 bases. The CDR3 totals 16 residues. From germline, CDR1 is SGHRS and CDR2 YFSETQ. The V and J ends lost 0 bases and 0 bases respectively, with 7 bases between them. Here the CDR3 reads CASSLDRSSYNSPLHF. CDR3 DNA: TGCGCCAGCAGCTTGGACAGGAGCTCCTATAATTCACCCCTCCACTTT.

The chain carries TRBV19 and TRBJ1-5, with D possibly TRBD1 on 6 matching bases. The germline CDR1 and CDR2 sequences are LNHDA and SQIVND (reference sequence). The CDR3 length is 13 residues. Trimming shortened V by 8 bases and J by 5 bases, and 13 bases separated the two germline ends. The CDR3 region is CASAGGEDQPQHF. The CDR3 DNA follows: TGTGCCAGTGCGGGGGGCGAGGATCAGCCCCAGCATTTT. Full variable domain (outside the CDR3, taken from reference TRBV19 and TRBJ1-5): DGGITQSPKYLFRKEGQNVTLSCEQNLNHDAMYWYRQDPGQGLRLIYYSQIVNDFQKGDIAEGYSVSREKKESFPLTVTSAQKNPTAFYLCASAGGEDQPQHFGDGTRLSIL.

This clonotype was recorded a few times. The J gene is TRBJ2-7, the V gene TRBV19, with D perhaps assigned TRBD1 or TRBD2 (5 bases each). This CDR3 comprises 17 residues. From germline, CDR1 is LNHDA and CDR2 SQIVND (reference sequence). V was clipped by 3 bases and J by 5 bases, with 23 bases between them. CDR3 protein: CASSMEQRSNGAHEQYV. The CDR3 DNA follows: TGTGCCAGTAGTATGGAACAGCGATCCAACGGGGCCCACGAGCAGTACGTC.

The table lists this clonotype with many counts. The chain joins TRBV28 to TRBJ2-5, with 15 bases lining up with TRBD2. Trimming took 6 bases from V and 6 from J; bases not matched to a gene: 5. In germline, CDR1 is MDHEN, CDR2 SYDVKM. The CDR3 length is 15 residues. CDR3 nucleotide sequence: TGTGCCAGCAGCACCGGGACTAGCGGGAGGAAGACCCAGTACTTC. Encoded protein: CASSTGTSGRKTQYF.

This clonotype was seen repeatedly, ten times or more. This chain uses TRBV15 with TRBJ2-7; 11 bases agree with TRBD1. Germline values: CDR1 LNHNV, CDR2 YYDKDF (reference sequence). V trimming: 3 bases; J trimming: 3 bases; junction bases outside the gene matches: 16. The CDR3 totals 19 residues. The CDR3 loop is CATSRGDRGTTYPYYEQYF. The CDR3, as DNA: TGTGCCACCAGCAGGGGGGACAGGGGGACAACTTACCCCTACTACGAGCAGTACTTC.

This clonotype has ten or more counts. The chain carries TRBV10-3 and TRBJ2-7; possible D gene TRBD1, 5 bases. Germline loops: CDR1 ENHRY, CDR2 SYGVKD. V was pared by 4 bases and J by 3 bases, with 7 bases between. The CDR3 loop spans 12 amino acids. The CDR3 protein is CAISGGGYEQYF. DNA of the CDR3: TGTGCCATCAGTGGGGGCGGCTACGAGCAGTACTTC.

V gene TRBV27 combines with J gene TRBJ2-5; D is ambiguous. Germline CDR1 is MNHEY and CDR2 is SMNVEV (reference sequence). This CDR3 comprises 13 residues. With 0 bases removed from V and 0 bases from J, the gap between germline ends came to 2 bases. CDR3 sequence reads: CASSLSHQETQYF. The CDR3 nucleotides read TGTGCCAGCAGTTTATCCCACCAAGAGACCCAGTACTTC.

This clonotype was recorded at least ten times. The gene calls are TRBV9 and TRBJ2-2; 9 bases align to TRBD1. The germline gives CDR1 SGDLS, CDR2 YYNGEE. The ends lost 4 bases at V and 5 bases at J; junction bases unmatched: 12. The CDR3 is made up of 17 amino acids. In DNA, the CDR3 is TGTGCCAGCAGCTTCCAAAACAGGGGGCGAAGTACCGGGGAGCTGTTTTTT. This gives the protein CASSFQNRGRSTGELFF.

V usage is TRBV20-1 and J usage is TRBJ1-1, with D perhaps TRBD1 (6 bases). This CDR3 has 14 residues. With 2 bases removed from V and 1 base from J, the gap between germline ends came to 11 bases. Germline values: CDR1 DFQATT, CDR2 SNEGSKA (reference sequence). DNA for the CDR3: TGCAGTGCTAGATGGGCCAGGGGGAACACTGAAGCTTTCTTT. Encoded protein: CSARWARGNTEAFF.

This clonotype was found many times. The chain links TRBV20-1 to TRBJ2-2; 11 bases are shared with TRBD2. This CDR3 is built from 17 residues. Germline V CDR1 and CDR2: DFQATT, SNEGSKA (reference sequence). V trimming: 2 bases; J trimming: 0 bases; junction bases outside the gene matches: 5. The CDR3 loop reads CSARRLAGGPNTGELFF. CDR3 bases: TGCAGTGCTAGACGGCTAGCGGGAGGCCCGAACACCGGGGAGCTGTTTTTT.

This clonotype has ten or more counts. The chain joins TRBV6-5 to TRBJ1-1; TRBD1 is a possible D gene (6 bases). CDR1 is MNHEY, CDR2 SVGAGI, per germline. The germline V and J ends were trimmed by 5 bases and 4 bases, with 20 bases remaining between them. This CDR3 has 16 amino acids. The CDR3 region has the DNA TGTGCCAGCAGTCGGGGGGCTGGCGTACCGAGCACTGAAGCTTTCTTT. The encoded protein is CASSRGAGVPSTEAFF.

This clonotype has ten or more counts. V is TRBV20-1 and J is TRBJ1-4; 12 bases are shared with TRBD1. V shed 0 bases and J 3 bases; nucleotides not matched to a gene: 8. In germline, CDR1 is DFQATT, CDR2 SNEGSKA (reference sequence). The CDR3 is 18 residues long. The CDR3, as DNA: TGCAGTGCTAGAGATCAGGGACAGGGGGCGCCGGCTAATGAAAAACTGTTTTTT. This codes for CSARDQGQGAPANEKLFF.

Many counts were recorded for this clonotype. V and J are TRBV25-1 and TRBJ2-7, with 9 bases matching TRBD1. CDR3 length: 15 amino acids. Looked up from germline, CDR1 is MGHDK and CDR2 is SYGVNS. With V trimmed by 4 bases and J by 5 bases, 9 bases remained unmatched. The CDR3 loop reads CASSVSGTGYHEQYF. DNA for the CDR3: TGTGCCAGCAGTGTTTCCGGGACAGGGTACCACGAGCAGTACTTC.

This clonotype was seen repeatedly, ten times or more. V and J are TRBV9 and TRBJ2-1; D is uncertain. V lost 0 bases and J lost 5, with 12 bases in between. Germline CDR1 is SGDLS and CDR2 is YYNGEE. This CDR3 is built from 15 residues. This CDR3 reads CASSVARADHNEQFF. The CDR3 coding sequence is TGTGCCAGCAGCGTAGCTAGGGCGGACCACAATGAGCAGTTCTTC.

Ten or more counts support this clonotype. V usage is TRBV10-3 and J usage is TRBJ1-1; possible D gene TRBD1, 5 bases. The CDR3 extends over 16 amino acids. From germline, CDR1 is ENHRY and CDR2 SYGVKD. The V gene lost 2 bases and the J gene lost 1 base, with 14 bases spanning the gap. The CDR3 loop reads CAISENPGRRNTEAFF. CDR3 nucleotides: TGTGCCATCAGTGAGAACCCAGGGCGAAGGAACACTGAAGCTTTCTTT.